The clone carrying this TCR beta chain was detected ten times or more. Its antigen is as yet unknown. Individual cDNA molecules carried attached unique molecular identifiers. TCRdb recomputed calls from the 5' RACE reads with MiXCR, one row per CDR3 protein. Among fewer than 60,000 distinct CDR3 sequences listed, 9.1% were seen once. The data belong to a study of early T cells in non-severe SARS-CoV-2 infection. Whole-study context: Sequenced material consisted of bulk RNA (from unsorted whole blood), and chains were unpaired. Points from the study as a whole: Lookups in VDJdb leaned toward anti-spike CD8 responses and missed private and CD4 specificities.

The TCR originated in an adult who was a healthcare worker with PCR-confirmed SARS-CoV-2 infection or an uninfected control (not recorded which). Material for sequencing was whole blood.

The CDR3 nucleotides read TGTGCCAGCCGCTCGACCCGGACAGGGCGCGGCTATGGCTACACCTTC. Amino acid sequence: CASRSTRTGRGYGYTF. This chain connects TRBV12-3 or TRBV12-4 to TRBJ1-2; 8 positions match TRBD1. The CDR3 length is 16 residues. The trim removed 8 bases at V and 4 bases at J, leaving 15 bases unmatched.